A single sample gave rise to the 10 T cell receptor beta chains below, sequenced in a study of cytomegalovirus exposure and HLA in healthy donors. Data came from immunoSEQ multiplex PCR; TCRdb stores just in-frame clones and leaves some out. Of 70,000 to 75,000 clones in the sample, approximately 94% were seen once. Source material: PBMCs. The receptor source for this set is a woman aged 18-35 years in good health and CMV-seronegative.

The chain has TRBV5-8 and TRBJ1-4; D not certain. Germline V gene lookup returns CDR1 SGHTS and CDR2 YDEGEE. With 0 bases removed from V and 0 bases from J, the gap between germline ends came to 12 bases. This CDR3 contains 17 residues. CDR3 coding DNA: TGTGCCAGCAGCTTGGCCCCGGAGATTTCAACTAATGAAAAACTGTTTTTT. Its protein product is CASSLAPEISTNEKLFF.

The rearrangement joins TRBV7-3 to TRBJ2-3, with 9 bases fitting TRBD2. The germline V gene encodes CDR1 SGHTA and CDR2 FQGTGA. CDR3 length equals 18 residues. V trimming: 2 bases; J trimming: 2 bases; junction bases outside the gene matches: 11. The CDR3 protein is CASSLRLLAGEPTDTQYF. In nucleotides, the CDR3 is TGTGCCAGCAGCTTACGATTACTAGCGGGTGAACCCACAGATACGCAGTATTTT.

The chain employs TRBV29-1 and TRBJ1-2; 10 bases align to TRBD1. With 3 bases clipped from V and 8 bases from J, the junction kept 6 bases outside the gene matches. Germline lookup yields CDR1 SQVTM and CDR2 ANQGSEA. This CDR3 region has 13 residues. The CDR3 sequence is CSVEGDRGGGYTF. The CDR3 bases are TGCAGCGTTGAGGGGGACAGGGGCGGAGGCTACACCTTC.

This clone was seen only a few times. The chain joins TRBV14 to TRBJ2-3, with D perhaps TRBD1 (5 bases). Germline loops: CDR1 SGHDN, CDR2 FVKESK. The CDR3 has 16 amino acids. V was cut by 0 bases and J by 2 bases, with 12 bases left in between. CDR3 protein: CASSQENGHYTDTQYF. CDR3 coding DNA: TGTGCCAGCAGCCAAGAAAATGGACATTACACAGATACGCAGTATTTT.

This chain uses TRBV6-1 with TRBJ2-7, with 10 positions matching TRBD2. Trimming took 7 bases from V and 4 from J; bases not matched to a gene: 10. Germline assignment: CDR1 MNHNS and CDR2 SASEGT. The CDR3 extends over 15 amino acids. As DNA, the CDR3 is TGTGCCAGCACCTCCTCAGCGGGAGGGGGGTACGAGCAGTACTTC. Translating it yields CASTSSAGGGYEQYF.

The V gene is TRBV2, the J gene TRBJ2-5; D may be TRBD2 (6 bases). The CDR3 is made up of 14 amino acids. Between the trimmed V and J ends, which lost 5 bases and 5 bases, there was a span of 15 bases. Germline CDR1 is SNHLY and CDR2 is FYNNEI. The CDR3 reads CASSPLLAGETQYF. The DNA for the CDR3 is TGTGCCAGCAGTCCACTACTAGCAGGCGAGACCCAGTACTTC.

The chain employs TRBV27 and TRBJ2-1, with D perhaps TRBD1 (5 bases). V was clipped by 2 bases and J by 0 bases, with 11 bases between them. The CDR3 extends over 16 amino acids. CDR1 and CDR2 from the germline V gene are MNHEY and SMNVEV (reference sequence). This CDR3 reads CASSLTGPSSYNEQFF. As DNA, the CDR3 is TGTGCCAGCAGTTTAACAGGACCCAGCTCCTACAATGAGCAGTTCTTC.

The CDR3 reads CASTRSVAEKETQYF. CDR3 DNA sequence: TGTGCCAGCACCCGATCGGTAGCGGAGAAAGAGACCCAGTACTTC. This chain links TRBV28 with TRBJ2-5, with a possible D match to TRBD2 (6 bases). The CDR3 runs 15 residues. From germline, CDR1 is MDHEN and CDR2 SYDVKM. Trimming removed 7 bases at V and 3 bases at J, with 18 bases between.

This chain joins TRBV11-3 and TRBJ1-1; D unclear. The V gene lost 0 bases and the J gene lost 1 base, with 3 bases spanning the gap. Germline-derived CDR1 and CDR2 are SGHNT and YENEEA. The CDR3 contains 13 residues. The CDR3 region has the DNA TGTGCCAGCAGCTTAGACTGGAACACTGAAGCTTTCTTT. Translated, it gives CASSLDWNTEAFF. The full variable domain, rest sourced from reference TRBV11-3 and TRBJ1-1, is EAGVVQSPRYKIIEKKQPVAFWCNPISGHNTLYWYLQNLGQGPELLIRYENEEAVDDSQLPKDRFSAERLKGVDSTLKIQPAELGDSAVYLCASSLDWNTEAFFGQGTRLTVV.

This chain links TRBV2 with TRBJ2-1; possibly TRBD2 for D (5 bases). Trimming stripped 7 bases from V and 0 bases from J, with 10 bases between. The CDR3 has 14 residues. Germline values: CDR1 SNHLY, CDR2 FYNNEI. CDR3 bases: TGTGCCAGCAAGGCTGGGAGCTCCTACAATGAGCAGTTCTTC. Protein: CASKAGSSYNEQFF.